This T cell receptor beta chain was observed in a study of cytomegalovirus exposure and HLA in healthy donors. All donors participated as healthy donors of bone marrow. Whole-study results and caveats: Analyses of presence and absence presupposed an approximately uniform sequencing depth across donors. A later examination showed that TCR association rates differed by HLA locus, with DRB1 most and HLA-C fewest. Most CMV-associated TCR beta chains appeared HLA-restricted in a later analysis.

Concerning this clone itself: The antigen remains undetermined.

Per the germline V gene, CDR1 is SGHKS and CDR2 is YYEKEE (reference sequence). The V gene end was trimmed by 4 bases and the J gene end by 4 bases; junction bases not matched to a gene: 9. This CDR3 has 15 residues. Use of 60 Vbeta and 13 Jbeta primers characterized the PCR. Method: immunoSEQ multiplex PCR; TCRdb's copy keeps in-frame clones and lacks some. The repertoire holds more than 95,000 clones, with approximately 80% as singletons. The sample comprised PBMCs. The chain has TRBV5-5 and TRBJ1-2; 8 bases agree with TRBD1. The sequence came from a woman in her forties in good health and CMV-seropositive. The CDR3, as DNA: TGTGCCAGCAGCGTTGAAGACAGGGGACGCTATGGCTACACCTTC. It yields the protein CASSVEDRGRYGYTF.